A selection of T cell receptor beta chains follows, all from one sample in a study of blood T cell repertoires in COVID-19. TCRdb keeps only in-frame clones here, not all; method: immunoSEQ multiplex PCR. This table holds approximately 310,000 clones, over 75% found once. Sequencing input: PBMCs or T cells enriched from blood (not recorded which). Receptor source: a man younger than 40 who had recovered from COVID-19. The CDR3 runs from the conserved cysteine through the conserved F or W.

cdr3_aa j_call v_call
CASSPRGNHEQYF TRBJ2-7 TRBV18
CSVDSGGGISTDTQYF TRBJ2-3 TRBV29-1
CSVSEGSINQPQHF TRBJ1-5 TRBV29-1
CASSASGYNEQFF TRBJ2-1 TRBV10-1
CASSEGFAGAPRDEQFF TRBJ2-1 TRBV6-1
CASSAKPGQYNSPLHF TRBJ1-6 TRBV9
CASSQVNTEAFF TRBJ1-1 TRBV5-5
CASCGGNTEAFF TRBJ1-1 TRBV10-2
CASSQVADGPYGYTF TRBJ1-2 TRBV4-2
CASNAGQGFTEAFF TRBJ1-1 TRBV6-5
CASKLGDSNQPQHF TRBJ1-5 TRBV19
CASSWGTGYPATNEKLFF TRBJ1-4 TRBV5-5
CASRNTGGETGELFF TRBJ2-2 TRBV5-1
CASSPRQGVNTEAFF TRBJ1-1 TRBV3-1/TRBV3-2
CATSRDRSTEAFF TRBJ1-1 TRBV15
CASSQSHGTEAFF TRBJ1-1 TRBV7-2
CASSYGGAMNYGYTF TRBJ1-2 TRBV6-6
CASSFVGDYGYTF TRBJ1-2 TRBV5-8
CASSLAGSLEQYF TRBJ2-7 TRBV13
CASSQVPGGAYEQYF TRBJ2-7 TRBV3-1/TRBV3-2
CASSAGQLTPNTGELFF TRBJ2-2 TRBV2
CASRGLAGGSSTDTQYF TRBJ2-3 TRBV2
CASSLVRRGTDTQYF TRBJ2-3 TRBV7-2
CAWTQRDRGYNSQFF TRBJ2-1 TRBV30
CASARTLAGVGGAEQYF TRBJ2-7 TRBV12-5
CSVGPPPGGPTGLFF TRBJ1-4 TRBV29-1
CASSRDSLYNSPLHF TRBJ1-6 TRBV11-2
CASSQDPGVGGYTF TRBJ1-2 TRBV4-3
CASSPRQGINGYTF TRBJ1-2 TRBV3-1/TRBV3-2
CASSLSYRAGNTIYF TRBJ1-3 TRBV11-2
CASSQDLATKETQYF TRBJ2-5 TRBV4-1